The sequence of this T cell receptor (beta chain) was determined in a study of OX40 agonist ivuxolimab in advanced cancers. The table came from immunoSEQ multiplex PCR; TCRdb's copy has only in-frame clones and leaves some out. Of roughly 65,000 clones detected, roughly 80% appear once; the ten largest clones hold approximately 10%. This clone was counted between two and nine times. After removal of 4 bases from V and 9 bases from J, the junction contained 14 bases not matched to a gene. The CDR3 extends over 15 amino acids. In germline, CDR1 is SGHRS, CDR2 YFSETQ. V gene TRBV5-1 combines with J gene TRBJ2-7; 9 bases match TRBD1. The origin of this receptor is an adult with an advanced solid tumor such as melanoma, head and neck, liver or kidney cancer. This specimen was CD4+ or CD8+ T cells sorted from blood, taken in a trial of the OX40 agonist ivuxolimab. The CDR3 DNA is TGCGCCAGCAGCCCGTTCCCGGGACAGGGCCAAACGCAGTACTTC. Residues: CASSPFPGQGQTQYF.